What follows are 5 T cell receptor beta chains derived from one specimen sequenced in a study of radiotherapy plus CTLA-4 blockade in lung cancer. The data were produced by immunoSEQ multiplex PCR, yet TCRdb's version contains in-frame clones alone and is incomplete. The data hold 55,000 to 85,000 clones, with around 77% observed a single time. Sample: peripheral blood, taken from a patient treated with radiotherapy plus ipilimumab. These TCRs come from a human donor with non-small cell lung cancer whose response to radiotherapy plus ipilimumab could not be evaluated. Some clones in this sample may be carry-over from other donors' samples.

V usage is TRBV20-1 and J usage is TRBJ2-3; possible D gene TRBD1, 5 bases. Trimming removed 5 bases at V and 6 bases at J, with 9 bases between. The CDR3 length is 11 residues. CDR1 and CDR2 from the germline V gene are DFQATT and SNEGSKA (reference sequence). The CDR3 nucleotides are TGCAGTGCTCTGAAGGGGGATACGCAGTATTTT. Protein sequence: CSALKGDTQYF.

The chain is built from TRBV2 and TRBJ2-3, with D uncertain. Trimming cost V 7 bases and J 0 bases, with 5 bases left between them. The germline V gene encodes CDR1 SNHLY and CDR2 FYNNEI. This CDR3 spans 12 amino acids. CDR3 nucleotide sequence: TGTGCCAGCATTAGTAGCACAGATACGCAGTATTTT. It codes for CASISSTDTQYF. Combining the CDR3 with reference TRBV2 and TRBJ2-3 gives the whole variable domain EPEVTQTPSHQVTQMGQEVILRCVPISNHLYFYWYRQILGQKVEFLVSFYNNEISEKSEIFDDQFSVERPDGSNFTLKIRSTKLEDSAMYFCASISSTDTQYFGPGTRLTVL.

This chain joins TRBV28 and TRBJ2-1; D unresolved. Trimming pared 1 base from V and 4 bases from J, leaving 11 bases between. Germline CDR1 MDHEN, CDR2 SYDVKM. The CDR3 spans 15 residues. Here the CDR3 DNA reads TGTGCCAGCAGTTTATATAGCCCGAGGTACAATGAGCAGTTCTTC. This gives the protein CASSLYSPRYNEQFF.

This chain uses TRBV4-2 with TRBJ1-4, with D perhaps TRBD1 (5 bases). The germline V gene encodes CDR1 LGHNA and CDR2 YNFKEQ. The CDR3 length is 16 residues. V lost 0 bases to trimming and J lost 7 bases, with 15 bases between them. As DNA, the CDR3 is TGTGCCAGCAGCCAAGATTTAGCGGCAGGGAGTGAAAAACTGTTTTTT. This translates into CASSQDLAAGSEKLFF.

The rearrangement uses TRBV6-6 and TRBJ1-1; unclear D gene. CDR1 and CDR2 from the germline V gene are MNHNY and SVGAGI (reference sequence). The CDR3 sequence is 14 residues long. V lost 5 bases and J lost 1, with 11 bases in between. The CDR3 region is CASSLVQENTEAFF. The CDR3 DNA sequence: TGTGCCAGCAGTCTTGTCCAGGAGAACACTGAAGCTTTCTTT.